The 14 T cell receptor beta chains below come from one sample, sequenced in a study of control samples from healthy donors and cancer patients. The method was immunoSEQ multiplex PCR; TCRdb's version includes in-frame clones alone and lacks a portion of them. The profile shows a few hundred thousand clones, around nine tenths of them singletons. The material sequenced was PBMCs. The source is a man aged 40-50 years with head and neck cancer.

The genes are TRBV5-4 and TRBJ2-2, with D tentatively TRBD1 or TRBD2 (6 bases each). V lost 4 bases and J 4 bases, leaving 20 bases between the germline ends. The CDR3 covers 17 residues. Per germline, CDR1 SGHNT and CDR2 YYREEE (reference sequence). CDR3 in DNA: TGTGCCAGCAGCCCCTTTGTTACGGGGGCTATCACCGGGGAGCTGTTTTTT. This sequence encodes CASSPFVTGAITGELFF.

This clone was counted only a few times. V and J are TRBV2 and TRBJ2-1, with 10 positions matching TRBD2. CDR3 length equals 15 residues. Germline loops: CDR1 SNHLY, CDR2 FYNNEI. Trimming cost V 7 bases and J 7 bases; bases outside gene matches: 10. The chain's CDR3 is CASKGASGSLNEQFF. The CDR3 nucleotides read TGTGCCAGCAAGGGGGCTAGCGGGAGTTTGAATGAGCAGTTCTTC.

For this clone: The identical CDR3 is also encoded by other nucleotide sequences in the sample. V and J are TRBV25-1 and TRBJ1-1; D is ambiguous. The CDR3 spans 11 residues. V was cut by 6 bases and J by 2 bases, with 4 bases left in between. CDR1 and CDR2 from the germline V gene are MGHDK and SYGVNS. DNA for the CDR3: TGTGCCAGCAGAGGCAACACTGAAGCTTTCTTT. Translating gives CASRGNTEAFF.

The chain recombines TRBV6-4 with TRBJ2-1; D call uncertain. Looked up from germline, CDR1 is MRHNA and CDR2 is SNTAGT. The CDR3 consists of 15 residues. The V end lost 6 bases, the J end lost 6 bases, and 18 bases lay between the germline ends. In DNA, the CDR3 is TGTGCCAGCAGACAATCTTGGATCTTTCCCAATGAGCAGTTCTTC. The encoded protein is CASRQSWIFPNEQFF.

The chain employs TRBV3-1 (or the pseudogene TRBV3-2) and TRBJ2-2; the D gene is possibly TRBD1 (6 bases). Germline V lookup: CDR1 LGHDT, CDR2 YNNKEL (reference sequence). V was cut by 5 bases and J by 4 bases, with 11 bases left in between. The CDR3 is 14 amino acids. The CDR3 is CASSTRGGTGELFF. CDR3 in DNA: TGTGCCAGCAGCACTAGAGGGGGCACCGGGGAGCTGTTTTTT.

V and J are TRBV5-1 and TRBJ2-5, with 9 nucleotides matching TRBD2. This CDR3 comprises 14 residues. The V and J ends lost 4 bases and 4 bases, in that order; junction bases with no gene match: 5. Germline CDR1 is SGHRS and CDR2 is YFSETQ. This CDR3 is CASSPLAGAETQYF. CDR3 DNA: TGCGCCAGCAGCCCGTTAGCGGGAGCAGAGACCCAGTACTTC.

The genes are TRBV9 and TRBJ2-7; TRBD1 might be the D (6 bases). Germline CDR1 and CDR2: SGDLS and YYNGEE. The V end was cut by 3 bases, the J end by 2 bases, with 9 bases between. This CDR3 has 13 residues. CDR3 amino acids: CASSGTAPYEQYF. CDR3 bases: TGTGCCAGCAGCGGGACAGCACCCTACGAGCAGTACTTC.

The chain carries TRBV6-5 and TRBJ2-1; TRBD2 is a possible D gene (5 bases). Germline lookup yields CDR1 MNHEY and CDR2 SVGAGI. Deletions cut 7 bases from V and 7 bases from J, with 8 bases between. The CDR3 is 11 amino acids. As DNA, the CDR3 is TGTGCCAGCACCAGAGGGAATGAGCAGTTCTTC. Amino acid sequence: CASTRGNEQFF.

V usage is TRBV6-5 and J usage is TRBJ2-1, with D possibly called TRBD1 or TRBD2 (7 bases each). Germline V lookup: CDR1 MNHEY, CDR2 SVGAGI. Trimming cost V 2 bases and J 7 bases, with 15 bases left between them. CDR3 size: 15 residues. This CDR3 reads CASSYSGRGGNEQFF. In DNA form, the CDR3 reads TGTGCCAGCAGTTACAGCGGCAGGGGGGGTAATGAGCAGTTCTTC.

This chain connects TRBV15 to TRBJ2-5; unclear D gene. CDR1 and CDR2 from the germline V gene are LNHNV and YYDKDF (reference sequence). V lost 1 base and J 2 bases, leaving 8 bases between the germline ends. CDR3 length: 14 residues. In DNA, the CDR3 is TGTGCCACCAGCAGAGGAGGAGAGCAAGAGACCCAGTACTTC. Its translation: CATSRGGEQETQYF.

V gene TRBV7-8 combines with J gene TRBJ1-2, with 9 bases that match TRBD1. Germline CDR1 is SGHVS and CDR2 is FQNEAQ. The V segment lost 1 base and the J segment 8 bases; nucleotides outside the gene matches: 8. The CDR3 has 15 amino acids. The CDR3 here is CASSLEGTGRGGYTF. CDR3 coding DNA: TGTGCCAGCAGCTTAGAAGGGACAGGGAGGGGAGGCTACACCTTC.

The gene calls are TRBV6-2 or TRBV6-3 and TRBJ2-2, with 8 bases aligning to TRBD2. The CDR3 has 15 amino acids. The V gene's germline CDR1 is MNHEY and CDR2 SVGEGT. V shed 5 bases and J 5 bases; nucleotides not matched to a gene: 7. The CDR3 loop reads CASSKISSGTGELFF. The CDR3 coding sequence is TGTGCCAGCAGTAAGATCTCTAGCGGGACCGGGGAGCTGTTTTTT.

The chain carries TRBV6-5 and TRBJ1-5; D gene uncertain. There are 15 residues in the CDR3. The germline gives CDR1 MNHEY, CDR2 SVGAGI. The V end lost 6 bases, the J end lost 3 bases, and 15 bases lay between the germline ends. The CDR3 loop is CASSPRARINQPQHF. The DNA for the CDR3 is TGTGCCAGCAGCCCCAGAGCCCGCATCAATCAGCCCCAGCATTTT.

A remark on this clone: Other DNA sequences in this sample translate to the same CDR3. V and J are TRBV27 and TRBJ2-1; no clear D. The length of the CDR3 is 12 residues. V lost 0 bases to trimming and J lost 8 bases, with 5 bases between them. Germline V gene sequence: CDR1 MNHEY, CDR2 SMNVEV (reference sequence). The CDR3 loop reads CASSLSGYEQFF. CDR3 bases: TGTGCCAGCAGTTTATCGGGGTATGAGCAGTTCTTC.